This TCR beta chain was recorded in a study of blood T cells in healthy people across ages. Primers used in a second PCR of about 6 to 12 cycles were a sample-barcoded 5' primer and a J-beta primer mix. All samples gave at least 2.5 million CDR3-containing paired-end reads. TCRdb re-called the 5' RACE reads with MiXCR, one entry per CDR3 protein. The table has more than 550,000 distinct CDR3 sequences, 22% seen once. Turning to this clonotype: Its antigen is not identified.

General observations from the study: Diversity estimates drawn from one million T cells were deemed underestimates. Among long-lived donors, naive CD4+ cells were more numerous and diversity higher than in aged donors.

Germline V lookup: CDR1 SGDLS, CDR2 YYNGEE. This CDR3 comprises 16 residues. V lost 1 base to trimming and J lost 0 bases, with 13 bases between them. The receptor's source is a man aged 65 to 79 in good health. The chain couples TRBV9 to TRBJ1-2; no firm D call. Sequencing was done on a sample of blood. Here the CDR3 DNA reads TGTGCCAGCAGCGTAAACGTCGGGGTTACTAACTATGGCTACACCTTC. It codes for CASSVNVGVTNYGYTF.